Reported below is one T cell receptor (beta chain). The data belong to a study of siplizumab effects on memory and regulatory T cells. Using immunoSEQ multiplex PCR, the repertoire was profiled, and TCRdb retains in-frame clones only, with some absent. The table lists tens of thousands of clones, 95% to 97% of them singletons, with roughly 0.6% in the top ten. Germline CDR1 reads SQVTM; CDR2 reads ANQGSEA. Deletions cut 3 bases from V and 4 bases from J, with 15 bases between. CDR3 length: 14 residues. V is TRBV29-1 and J is TRBJ1-1; no clear D gene. Sequences were obtained from naive CD4+ T cells sorted from blood. The source of this sequence is a human donor in good health. The CDR3: CSVEVGKFGTEAFF. Here the CDR3 DNA reads TGCAGCGTTGAGGTAGGAAAGTTTGGCACTGAAGCTTTCTTT.